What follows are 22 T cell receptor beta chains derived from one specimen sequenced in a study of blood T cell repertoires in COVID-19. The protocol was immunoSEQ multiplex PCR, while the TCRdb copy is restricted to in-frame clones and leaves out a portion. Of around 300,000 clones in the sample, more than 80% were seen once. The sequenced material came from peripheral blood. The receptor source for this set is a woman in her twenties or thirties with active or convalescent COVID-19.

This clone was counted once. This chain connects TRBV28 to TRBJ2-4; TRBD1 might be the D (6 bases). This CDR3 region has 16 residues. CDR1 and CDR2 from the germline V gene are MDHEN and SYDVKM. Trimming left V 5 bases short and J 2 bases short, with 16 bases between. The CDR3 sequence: CASSLTGFGPKNIQYF. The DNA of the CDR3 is TGTGCCAGCAGTCTAACAGGGTTCGGTCCCAAAAACATTCAGTACTTC.

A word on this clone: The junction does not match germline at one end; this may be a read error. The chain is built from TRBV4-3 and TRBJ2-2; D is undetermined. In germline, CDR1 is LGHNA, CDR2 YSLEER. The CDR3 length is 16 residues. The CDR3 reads CASRQDLVVDTGELFF. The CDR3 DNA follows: TGCGCCAGCAGACAAGATCTTGTAGTGGACACCGGGGAGCTGTTTTTT.

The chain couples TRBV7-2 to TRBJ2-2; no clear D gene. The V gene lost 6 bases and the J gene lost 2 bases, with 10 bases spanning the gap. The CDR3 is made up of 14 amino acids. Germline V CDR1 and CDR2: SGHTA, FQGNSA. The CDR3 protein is CASRGGLNTGELFF. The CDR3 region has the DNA TGTGCCAGCAGGGGTGGGCTCAACACCGGGGAGCTGTTTTTT.

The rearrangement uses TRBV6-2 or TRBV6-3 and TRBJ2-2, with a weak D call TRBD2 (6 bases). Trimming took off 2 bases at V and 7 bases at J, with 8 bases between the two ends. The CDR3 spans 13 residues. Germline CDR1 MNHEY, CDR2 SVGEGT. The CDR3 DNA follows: TGTGCCAGCAGTTACAGGGAGGACGGGGAGCTGTTTTTT. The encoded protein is CASSYREDGELFF.

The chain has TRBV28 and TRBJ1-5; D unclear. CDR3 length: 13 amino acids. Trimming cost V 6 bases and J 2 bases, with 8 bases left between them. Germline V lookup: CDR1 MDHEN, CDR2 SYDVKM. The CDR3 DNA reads TGTGCCAGCAGGCGGGGAGGCAATCAGCCCCAGCATTTT. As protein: CASRRGGNQPQHF.

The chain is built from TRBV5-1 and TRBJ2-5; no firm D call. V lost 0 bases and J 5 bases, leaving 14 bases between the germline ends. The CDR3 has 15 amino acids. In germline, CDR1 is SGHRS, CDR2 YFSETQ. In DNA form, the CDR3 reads TGCGCCAGCAGCTTGGCCGAGGTAGCCTTGGAGACCCAGTACTTC. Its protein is CASSLAEVALETQYF.

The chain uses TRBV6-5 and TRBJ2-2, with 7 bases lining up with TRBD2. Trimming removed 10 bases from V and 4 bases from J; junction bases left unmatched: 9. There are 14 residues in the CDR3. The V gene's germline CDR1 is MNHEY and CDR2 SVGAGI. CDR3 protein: CATSAGILTGELFF. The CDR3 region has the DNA TGTGCCACCTCAGCGGGGATTCTCACCGGGGAGCTGTTTTTT.

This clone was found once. CDR3 bases: TGTGCCAGCAGTTCGACCCGCCGCGGGGGGGGCGGCTACACCTTC. Its protein product is CASSSTRRGGGGYTF. The chain combines TRBV6-2 or TRBV6-3 with TRBJ1-2; D perhaps matches TRBD1 (6 bases). The CDR3 runs 15 residues. The germline V gene has CDR1 MNHEY and CDR2 SVGEGT. With 4 bases removed from V and 8 bases from J, the gap between germline ends came to 20 bases.

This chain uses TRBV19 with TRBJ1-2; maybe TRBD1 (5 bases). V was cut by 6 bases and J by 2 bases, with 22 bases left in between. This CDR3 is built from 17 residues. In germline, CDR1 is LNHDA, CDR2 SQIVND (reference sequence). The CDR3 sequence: CASRAWGGLIGNYGYTF. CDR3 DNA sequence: TGTGCCAGTAGAGCCTGGGGGGGTCTTATAGGAAACTATGGCTACACCTTC.

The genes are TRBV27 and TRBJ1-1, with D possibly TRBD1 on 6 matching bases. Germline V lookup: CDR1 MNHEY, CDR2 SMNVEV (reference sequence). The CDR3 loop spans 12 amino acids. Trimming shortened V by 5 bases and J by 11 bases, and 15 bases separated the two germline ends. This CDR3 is CASSAIRGWAFF. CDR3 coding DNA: TGTGCCAGCAGTGCCATCAGGGGATGGGCTTTCTTT.

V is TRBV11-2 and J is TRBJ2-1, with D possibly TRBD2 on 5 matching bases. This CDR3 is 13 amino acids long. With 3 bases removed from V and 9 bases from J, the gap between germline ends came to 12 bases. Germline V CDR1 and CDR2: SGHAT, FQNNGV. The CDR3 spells CASSFILVSEQFF. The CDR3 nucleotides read TGTGCCAGCAGCTTTATACTAGTTAGTGAGCAGTTCTTC.

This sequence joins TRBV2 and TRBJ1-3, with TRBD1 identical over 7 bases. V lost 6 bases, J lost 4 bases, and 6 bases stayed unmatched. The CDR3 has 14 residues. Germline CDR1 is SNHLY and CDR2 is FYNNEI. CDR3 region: CASRLTGTGNTIYF. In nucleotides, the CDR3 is TGTGCCAGCAGATTGACAGGGACAGGAAACACCATATATTTT.

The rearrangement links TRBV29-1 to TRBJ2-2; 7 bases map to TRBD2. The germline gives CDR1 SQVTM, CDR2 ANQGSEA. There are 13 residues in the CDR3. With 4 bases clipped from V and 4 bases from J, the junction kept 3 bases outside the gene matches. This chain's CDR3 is CSVGEGFTGELFF. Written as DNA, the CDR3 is TGCAGCGTTGGGGAGGGTTTCACCGGGGAGCTGTTTTTT.

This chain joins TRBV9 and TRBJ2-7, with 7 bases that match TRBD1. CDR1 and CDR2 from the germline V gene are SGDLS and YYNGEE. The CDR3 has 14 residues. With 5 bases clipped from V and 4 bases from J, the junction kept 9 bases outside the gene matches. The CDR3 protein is CASSPDRVRYEQYF. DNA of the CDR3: TGTGCCAGCAGTCCCGACAGGGTAAGGTACGAGCAGTACTTC. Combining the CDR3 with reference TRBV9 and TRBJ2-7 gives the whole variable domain DSGVTQTPKHLITATGQRVTLRCSPRSGDLSVYWYQQSLDQGLQFLIQYYNGEERAKGNILERFSAQQFPDLHSELNLSSLELGDSALYFCASSPDRVRYEQYFGPGTRLTVT.

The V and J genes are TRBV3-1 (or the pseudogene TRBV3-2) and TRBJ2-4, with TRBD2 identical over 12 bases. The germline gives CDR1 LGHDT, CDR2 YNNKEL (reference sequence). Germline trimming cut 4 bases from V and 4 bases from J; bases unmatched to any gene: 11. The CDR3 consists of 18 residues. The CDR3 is CASSPDFGLAGRKNIQYF. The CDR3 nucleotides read TGTGCCAGCAGCCCAGACTTTGGACTAGCGGGGAGAAAAAACATTCAGTACTTC.

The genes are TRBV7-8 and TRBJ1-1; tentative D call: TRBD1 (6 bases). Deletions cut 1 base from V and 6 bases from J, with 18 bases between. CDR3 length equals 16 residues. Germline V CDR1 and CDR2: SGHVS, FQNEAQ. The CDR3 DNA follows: TGTGCCAGCAGCTTAGGGGCCCTGAGAGCAGGGGCTGAAGCTTTCTTT. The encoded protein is CASSLGALRAGAEAFF.

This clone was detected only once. CDR3 amino acids: CASSPPEGRFANYGYTF. The CDR3 DNA is TGTGCCAGCTCACCACCGGAGGGCAGATTCGCTAACTATGGCTACACCTTC. The chain couples TRBV18 to TRBJ1-2; D unresolved. The CDR3 totals 17 residues. Germline V gene lookup returns CDR1 KGHSH and CDR2 LQKENI. Trimming shortened V by 0 bases and J by 0 bases, and 14 bases separated the two germline ends.

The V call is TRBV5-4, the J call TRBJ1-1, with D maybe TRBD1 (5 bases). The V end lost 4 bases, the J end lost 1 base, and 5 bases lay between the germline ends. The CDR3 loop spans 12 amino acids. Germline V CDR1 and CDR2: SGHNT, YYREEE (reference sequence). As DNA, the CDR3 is TGTGCCAGCAGCCAGGGGAACACTGAAGCTTTCTTT. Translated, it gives CASSQGNTEAFF.

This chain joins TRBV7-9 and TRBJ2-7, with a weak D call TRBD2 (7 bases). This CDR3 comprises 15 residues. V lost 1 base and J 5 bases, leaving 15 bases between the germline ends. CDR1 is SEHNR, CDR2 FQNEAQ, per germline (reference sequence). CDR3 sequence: CASSLDRGAHDEQYF. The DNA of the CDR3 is TGTGCCAGCAGCTTAGACCGGGGGGCCCATGACGAGCAGTACTTC.

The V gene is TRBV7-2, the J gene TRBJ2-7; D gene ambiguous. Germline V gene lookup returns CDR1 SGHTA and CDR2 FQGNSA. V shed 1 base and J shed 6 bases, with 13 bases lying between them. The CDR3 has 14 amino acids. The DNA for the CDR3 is TGTGCCAGCAGCTTAGGGCTAGTAGTAGGCGAGCAGTACTTC. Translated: CASSLGLVVGEQYF.

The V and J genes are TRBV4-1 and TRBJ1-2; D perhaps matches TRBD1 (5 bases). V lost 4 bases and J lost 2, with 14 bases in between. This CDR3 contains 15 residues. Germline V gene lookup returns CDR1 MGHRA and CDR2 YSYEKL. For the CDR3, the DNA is TGCGCCAGCAGCCCCATAGAAGGGGCCAACTATGGCTACACCTTC. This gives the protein CASSPIEGANYGYTF.

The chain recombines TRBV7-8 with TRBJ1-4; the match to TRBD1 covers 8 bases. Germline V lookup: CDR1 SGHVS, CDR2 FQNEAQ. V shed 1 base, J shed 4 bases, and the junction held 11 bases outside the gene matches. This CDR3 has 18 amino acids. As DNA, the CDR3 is TGTGCCAGCAGCTTAGAAGTCAGGGGGCGACACGTTAATGAAAAACTGTTTTTT. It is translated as CASSLEVRGRHVNEKLFF.